This TCR beta chain was obtained from a study of T cells after yellow fever vaccination. Trimming pared 5 bases from V and 7 bases from J, leaving 12 bases between. This CDR3 contains 12 residues. Germline CDR1 SGHRS, CDR2 YFSETQ. Each CDR3 protein is one row after TCRdb ran MiXCR on the 5' RACE reads. The sample carries 300,000 to 400,000 distinct CDR3 sequences, roughly 4.3% recorded once. In the case of this clonotype: Its target is not known.

Findings of the study overall: The appearance of a small share of clonotypes in both CD4 and CD8 compartments was observed. Booster samples showed a return of most primary-vaccination clones (roughly 96% CD4, about 88% CD8).

The sequencing here drew on PBMCs, taken 5 days after the yellow fever booster vaccination. This receptor was taken from a man younger than 30 who received the YFV17D yellow fever vaccine. The rearrangement links TRBV5-1 to TRBJ1-1; weak D call: TRBD1 (5 bases). In DNA form, the CDR3 reads TGCGCCAGCAGTCCAGCAGGGTATGAAGCTTTCTTT. Its protein product is CASSPAGYEAFF.